This T cell receptor (beta chain) was profiled in a study of blood T cell repertoires in COVID-19. Measured with immunoSEQ multiplex PCR; TCRdb has only the in-frame clones, and not every one. In the table there are roughly 50,000 clones, roughly 79% of which are singletons. There are 18 residues in the CDR3. CDR1 SGHRS and CDR2 YFSETQ come from the germline V gene. Deletions cut 0 bases from V and 1 base from J, with 19 bases between. This TCR was sampled from a woman in her sixties or seventies with acute or convalescent COVID-19. The chain couples TRBV5-1 to TRBJ1-1; possible D gene TRBD1, 5 bases. Sequencing was performed on peripheral blood. CDR3 sequence: CASSLDPLGGGTNTEAFF. CDR3 in DNA: TGCGCCAGCAGCTTGGATCCCCTTGGTGGGGGGACGAACACTGAAGCTTTCTTT.